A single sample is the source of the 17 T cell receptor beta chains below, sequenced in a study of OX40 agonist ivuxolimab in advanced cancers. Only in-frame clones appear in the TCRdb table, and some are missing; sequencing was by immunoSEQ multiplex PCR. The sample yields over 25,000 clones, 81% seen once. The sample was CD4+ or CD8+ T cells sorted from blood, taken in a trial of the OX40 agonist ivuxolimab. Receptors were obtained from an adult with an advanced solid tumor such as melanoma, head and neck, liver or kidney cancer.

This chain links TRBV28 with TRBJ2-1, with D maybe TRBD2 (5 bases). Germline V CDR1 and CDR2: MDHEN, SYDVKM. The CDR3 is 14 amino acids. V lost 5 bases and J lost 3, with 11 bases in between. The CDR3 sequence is CASSLRRLYNEQFF. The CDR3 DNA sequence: TGTGCCAGCAGTCTCCGGAGGCTCTACAATGAGCAGTTCTTC.

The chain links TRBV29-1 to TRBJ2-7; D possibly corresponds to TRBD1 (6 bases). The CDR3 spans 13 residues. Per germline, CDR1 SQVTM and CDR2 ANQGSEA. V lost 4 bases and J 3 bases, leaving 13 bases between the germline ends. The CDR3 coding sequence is TGCAGCGTTGTCGGGGTAGGGGGCTACGAGCAGTACTTC. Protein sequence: CSVVGVGGYEQYF.

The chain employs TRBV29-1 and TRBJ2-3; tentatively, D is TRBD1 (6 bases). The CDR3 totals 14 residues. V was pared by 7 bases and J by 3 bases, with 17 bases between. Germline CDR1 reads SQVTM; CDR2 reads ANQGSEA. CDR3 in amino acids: CSATLGTWTDTQYF. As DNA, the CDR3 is TGCAGCGCCACACTAGGGACATGGACAGATACGCAGTATTTT.

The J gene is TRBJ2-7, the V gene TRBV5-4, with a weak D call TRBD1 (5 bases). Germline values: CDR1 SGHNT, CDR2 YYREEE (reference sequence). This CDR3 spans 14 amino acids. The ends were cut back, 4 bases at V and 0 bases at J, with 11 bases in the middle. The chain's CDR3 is CASSRGLGSYEQYF. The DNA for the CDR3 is TGTGCCAGCAGCAGGGGTCTAGGCTCCTACGAGCAGTACTTC.

The CDR3 region is CASSLGYLGEQYF. CDR3 nucleotide sequence: TGTGCCAGCAGCTTGGGGTATTTGGGCGAGCAGTACTTC. This rearrangement joins TRBV11-2 to TRBJ2-7; D gene unclear. The V end was cut by 3 bases, the J end by 6 bases, with 12 bases between. Per germline, CDR1 SGHAT and CDR2 FQNNGV. This CDR3 region has 13 residues.

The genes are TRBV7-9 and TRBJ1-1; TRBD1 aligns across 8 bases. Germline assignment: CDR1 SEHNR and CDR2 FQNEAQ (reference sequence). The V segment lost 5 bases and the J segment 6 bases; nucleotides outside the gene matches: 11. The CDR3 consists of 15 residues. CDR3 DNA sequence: TGTGCCAGCAGCAGAACGACAGGGGAGGCTGCTGAAGCTTTCTTT. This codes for CASSRTTGEAAEAFF.

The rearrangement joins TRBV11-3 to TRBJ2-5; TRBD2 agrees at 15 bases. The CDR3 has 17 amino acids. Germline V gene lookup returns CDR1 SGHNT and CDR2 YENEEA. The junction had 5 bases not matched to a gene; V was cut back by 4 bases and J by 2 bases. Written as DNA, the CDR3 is TGTGCCAGCAGCTCCAGGACTAGCGGGAGGGGACAAGAGACCCAGTACTTC. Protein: CASSSRTSGRGQETQYF.

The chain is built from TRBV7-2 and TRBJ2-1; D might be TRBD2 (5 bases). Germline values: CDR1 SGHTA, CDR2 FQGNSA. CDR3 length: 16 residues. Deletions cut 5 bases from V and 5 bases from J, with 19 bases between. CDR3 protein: CASSPRGTRRDNEQFF. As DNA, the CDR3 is TGTGCCAGCAGCCCACGGGGAACCCGCCGAGACAATGAGCAGTTCTTC. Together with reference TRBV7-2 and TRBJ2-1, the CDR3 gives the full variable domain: GAGVSQSPSNKVTEKGKDVELRCDPISGHTALYWYRQSLGQGLEFLIYFQGNSAPDKSGLPSDRFSAERTGGSVSTLTIQRTQQEDSAVYLCASSPRGTRRDNEQFFGPGTRLTVL.

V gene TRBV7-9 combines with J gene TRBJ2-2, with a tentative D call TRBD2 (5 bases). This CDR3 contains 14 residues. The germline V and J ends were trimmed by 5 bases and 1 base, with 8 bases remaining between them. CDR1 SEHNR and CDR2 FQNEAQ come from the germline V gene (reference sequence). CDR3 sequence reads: CASSLRENTGELFF. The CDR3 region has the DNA TGTGCCAGCAGCCTACGGGAGAACACCGGGGAGCTGTTTTTT.

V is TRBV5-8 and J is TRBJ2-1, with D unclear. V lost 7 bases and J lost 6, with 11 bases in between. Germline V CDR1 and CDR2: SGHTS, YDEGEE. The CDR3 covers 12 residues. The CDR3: CASRQSSNEQFF. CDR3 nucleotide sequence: TGTGCCAGCCGGCAAAGCTCCAATGAGCAGTTCTTC.

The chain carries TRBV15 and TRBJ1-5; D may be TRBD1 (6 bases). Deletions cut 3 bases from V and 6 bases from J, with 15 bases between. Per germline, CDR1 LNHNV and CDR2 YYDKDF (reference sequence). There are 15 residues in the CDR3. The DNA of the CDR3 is TGTGCCACCAGCAGTTCGGGGGCGGGGGGTCAGCCCCAGCATTTT. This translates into CATSSSGAGGQPQHF. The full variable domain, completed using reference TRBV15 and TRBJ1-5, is DAMVIQNPRYQVTQFGKPVTLSCSQTLNHNVMYWYQQKSSQAPKLLFHYYDKDFNNEADTPDNFQSRRPNTSFCFLDIRSPGLGDTAMYLCATSSSGAGGQPQHFGDGTRLSIL.

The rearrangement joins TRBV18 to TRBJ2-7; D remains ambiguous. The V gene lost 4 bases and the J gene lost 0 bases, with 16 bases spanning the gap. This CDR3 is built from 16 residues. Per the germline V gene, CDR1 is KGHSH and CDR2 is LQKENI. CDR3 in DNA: TGTGCCAGCTCACAACTTGCTGAAACGCTCTCCTACGAGCAGTACTTC. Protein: CASSQLAETLSYEQYF.

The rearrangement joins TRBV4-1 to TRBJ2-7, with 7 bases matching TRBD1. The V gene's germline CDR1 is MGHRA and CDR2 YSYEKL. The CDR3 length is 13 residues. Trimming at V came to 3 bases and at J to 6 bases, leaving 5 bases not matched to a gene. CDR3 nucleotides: TGCGCCAGCAGCCAGGTGCCAGGGGGCGAGCAGTACTTC. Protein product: CASSQVPGGEQYF.

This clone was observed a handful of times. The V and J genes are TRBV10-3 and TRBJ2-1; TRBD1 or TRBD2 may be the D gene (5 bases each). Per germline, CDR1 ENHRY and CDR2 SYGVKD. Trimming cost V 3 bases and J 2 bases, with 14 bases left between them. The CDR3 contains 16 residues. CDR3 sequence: CAISDPDWGPYNEQFF. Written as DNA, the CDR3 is TGTGCCATCAGTGACCCGGACTGGGGACCCTACAATGAGCAGTTCTTC.

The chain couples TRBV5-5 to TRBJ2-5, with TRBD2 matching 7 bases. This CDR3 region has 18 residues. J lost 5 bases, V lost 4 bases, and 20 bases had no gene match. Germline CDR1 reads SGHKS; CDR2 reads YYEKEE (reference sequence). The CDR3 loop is CASSPPPGGGVELETQYF. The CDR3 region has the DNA TGTGCCAGCAGCCCACCCCCGGGGGGAGGGGTAGAGTTGGAGACCCAGTACTTC.

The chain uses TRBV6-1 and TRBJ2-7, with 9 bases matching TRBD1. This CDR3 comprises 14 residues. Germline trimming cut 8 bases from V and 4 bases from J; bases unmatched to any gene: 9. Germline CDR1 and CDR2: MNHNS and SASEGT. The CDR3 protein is CASSERTGVYEQYF. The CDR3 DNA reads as TGTGCCAGCTCAGAAAGGACAGGGGTATACGAGCAGTACTTC.

CDR3 protein: CASSPSMLMNTEAFF. The CDR3 nucleotides are TGTGCCAGCTCACCGTCGATGCTCATGAACACTGAAGCTTTCTTT. The gene calls are TRBV18 and TRBJ1-1; D is unresolved. CDR1 and CDR2 (germline): KGHSH, LQKENI. Trimming left V 3 bases short and J 0 bases short, with 11 bases between. The CDR3 runs 15 residues.